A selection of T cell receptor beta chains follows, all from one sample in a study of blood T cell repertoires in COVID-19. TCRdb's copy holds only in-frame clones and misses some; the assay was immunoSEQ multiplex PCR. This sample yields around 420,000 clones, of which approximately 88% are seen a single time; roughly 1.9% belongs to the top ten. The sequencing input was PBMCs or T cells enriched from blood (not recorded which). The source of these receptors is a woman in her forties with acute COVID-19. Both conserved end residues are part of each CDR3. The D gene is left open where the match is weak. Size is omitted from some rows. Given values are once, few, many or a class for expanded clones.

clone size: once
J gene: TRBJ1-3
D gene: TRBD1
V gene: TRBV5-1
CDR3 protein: CASCTGGRSDPIYF
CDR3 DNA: TGCGCCAGCTGCACAGGGGGGCGGTCGGACCCCATATATTTT

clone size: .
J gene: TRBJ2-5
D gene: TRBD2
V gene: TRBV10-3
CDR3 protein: CAISVPSGGQETQYF
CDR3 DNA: TGTGCCATCAGTGTCCCTAGCGGGGGGCAAGAGACCCAGTACTTC

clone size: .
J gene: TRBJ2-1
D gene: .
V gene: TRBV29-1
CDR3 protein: CSVELSQEGGENEQFF
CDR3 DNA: TGCAGCGTTGAATTATCCCAAGAGGGGGGGGAGAATGAGCAGTTCTTC

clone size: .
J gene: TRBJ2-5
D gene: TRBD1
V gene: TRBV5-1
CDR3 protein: CASSPSGQPPTGTQYF
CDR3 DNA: TGCGCCAGCAGCCCTTCGGGACAGCCCCCCACGGGGACCCAGTACTTC

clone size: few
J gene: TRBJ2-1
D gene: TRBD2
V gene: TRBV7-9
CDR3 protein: CASNSGSSGGRDEQFF
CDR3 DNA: TGTGCCAGCAACAGCGGTTCTAGCGGGGGGAGGGATGAGCAGTTCTTC

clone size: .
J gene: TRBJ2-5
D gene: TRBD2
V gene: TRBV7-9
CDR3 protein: CASSFLRRGGHETQYF
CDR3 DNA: TGTGCCAGCAGCTTCTTGAGGCGGGGGGGCCACGAGACCCAGTACTTC

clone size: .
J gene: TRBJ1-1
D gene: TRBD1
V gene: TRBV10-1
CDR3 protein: CASSPFQGDGNTEAFF
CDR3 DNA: TGCGCCAGCAGCCCCTTTCAGGGGGATGGAAACACTGAAGCTTTCTTT

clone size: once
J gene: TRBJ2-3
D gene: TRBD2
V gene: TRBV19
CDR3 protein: CASSTAGGRVDTQYF
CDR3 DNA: TGTGCCAGTAGTACAGCGGGGGGGCGAGTTGATACGCAGTATTTT

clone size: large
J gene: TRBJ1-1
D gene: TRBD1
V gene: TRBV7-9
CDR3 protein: CASSESQGEGNTEAFF
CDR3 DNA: TGTGCCAGCAGCGAAAGCCAGGGGGAAGGGAACACTGAAGCTTTCTTT

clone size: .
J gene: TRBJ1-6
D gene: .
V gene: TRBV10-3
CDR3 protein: CARSGDSPLHF
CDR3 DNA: TGTGCCCGCTCCGGAGATTCACCCCTCCACTTT

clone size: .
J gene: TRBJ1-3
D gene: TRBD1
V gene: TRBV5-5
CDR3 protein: CASSLTGTENTIYF
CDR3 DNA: TGTGCCAGCAGCCTGACAGGGACCGAAAACACCATATATTTT

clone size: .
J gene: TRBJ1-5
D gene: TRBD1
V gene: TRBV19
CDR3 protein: CASSQNRGHSNQPQHF
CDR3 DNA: TGTGCCAGTAGCCAAAACAGGGGGCACAGCAATCAGCCCCAGCATTTT

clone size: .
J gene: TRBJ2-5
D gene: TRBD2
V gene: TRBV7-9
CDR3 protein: CASRPGLAVQETQYF
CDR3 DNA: TGTGCCAGCAGGCCGGGACTAGCGGTCCAAGAGACCCAGTACTTC

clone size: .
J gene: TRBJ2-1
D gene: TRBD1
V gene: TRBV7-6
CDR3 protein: CASSRERDRGEFF
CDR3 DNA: TGTGCCAGCAGCCGTGAGAGGGACAGGGGAGAGTTCTTC

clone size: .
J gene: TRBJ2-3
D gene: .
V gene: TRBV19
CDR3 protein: CASSIRGTDTQYF
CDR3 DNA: TGTGCCAGTAGTATAAGGGGAACAGATACGCAGTATTTT

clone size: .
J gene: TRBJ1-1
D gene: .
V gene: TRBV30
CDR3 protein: CAWSVFMPGTPNTEAFF
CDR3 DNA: TGTGCCTGGAGTGTCTTTATGCCGGGGACACCCAACACTGAAGCTTTCTTT

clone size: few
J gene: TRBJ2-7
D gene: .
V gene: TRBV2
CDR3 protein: CASSEGGLRDEQYF
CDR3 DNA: TGTGCCAGCAGTGAAGGCGGACTAAGGGACGAGCAGTACTTC

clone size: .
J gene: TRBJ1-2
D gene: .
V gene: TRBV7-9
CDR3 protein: CASSQGSWGYTF
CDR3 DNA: TGTGCCAGCAGTCAGGGTTCGTGGGGCTACACCTTC

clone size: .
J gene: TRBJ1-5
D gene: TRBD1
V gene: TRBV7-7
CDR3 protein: CASRKPGQGKGQPQHF
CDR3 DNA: TGTGCCAGCAGAAAACCGGGACAGGGAAAAGGTCAGCCCCAGCATTTT

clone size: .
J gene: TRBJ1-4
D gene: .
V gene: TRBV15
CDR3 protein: CATSRDHGEKLFF
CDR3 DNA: TGTGCCACCAGCAGAGATCACGGTGAAAAACTGTTTTTT

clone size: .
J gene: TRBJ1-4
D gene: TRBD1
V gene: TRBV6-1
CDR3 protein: CASSEGQGEGNEKLFF
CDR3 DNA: TGTGCCAGCAGTGAGGGACAGGGCGAAGGGAATGAAAAACTGTTTTTT

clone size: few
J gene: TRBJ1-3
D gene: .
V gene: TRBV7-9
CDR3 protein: CASSLGEVRDYF
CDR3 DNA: TGTGCCAGCAGCTTAGGGGAGGTGCGCGACTATTTT

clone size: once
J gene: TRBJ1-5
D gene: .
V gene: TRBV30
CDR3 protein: CAWSRTEESNQPQHF
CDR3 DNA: TGTGCCTGGAGTAGGACAGAGGAGAGCAATCAGCCCCAGCATTTT

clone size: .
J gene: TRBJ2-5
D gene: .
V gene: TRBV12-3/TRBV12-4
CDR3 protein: CASSVGETQYF
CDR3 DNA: TGTGCCAGCAGCGTCGGAGAGACCCAGTACTTC

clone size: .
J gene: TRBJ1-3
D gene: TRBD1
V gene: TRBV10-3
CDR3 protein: CATNAGGNSGNTIYF
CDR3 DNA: TGTGCCACCAATGCAGGGGGGAACTCTGGAAACACCATATATTTT

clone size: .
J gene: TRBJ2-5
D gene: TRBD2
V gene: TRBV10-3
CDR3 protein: CAISESSGGAQETQYF
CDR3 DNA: TGTGCCATCAGTGAATCTAGCGGGGGGGCACAAGAGACCCAGTACTTC

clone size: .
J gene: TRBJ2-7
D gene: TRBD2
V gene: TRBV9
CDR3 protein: CASSGGLGQSSYEQYF
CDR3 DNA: TGTGCCAGCAGCGGGGGACTAGGCCAGAGCTCCTACGAGCAGTACTTC

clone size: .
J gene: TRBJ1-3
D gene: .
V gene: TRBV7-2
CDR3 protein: CASTHGVGTSGNTIYF
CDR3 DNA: TGTGCCAGCACCCACGGGGTCGGAACCTCTGGAAACACCATATATTTT

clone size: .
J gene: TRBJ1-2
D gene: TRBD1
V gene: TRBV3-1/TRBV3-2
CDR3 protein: CASSHWDSNYGYTF
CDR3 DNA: TGTGCCAGCAGCCATTGGGACAGTAACTATGGCTACACCTTC

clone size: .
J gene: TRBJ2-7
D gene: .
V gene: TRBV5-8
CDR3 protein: CASSPSRASPYEQYF
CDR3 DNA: TGTGCCAGCAGCCCGTCCAGGGCCTCCCCCTACGAGCAGTACTTC

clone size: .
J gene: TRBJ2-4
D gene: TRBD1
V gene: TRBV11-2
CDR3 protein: CASSFGTGVDKNIQYF
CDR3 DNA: TGTGCCAGCAGCTTCGGGACAGGGGTGGACAAAAACATTCAGTACTTC

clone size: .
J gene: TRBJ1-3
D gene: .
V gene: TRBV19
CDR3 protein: CASSIGGTGNTIYF
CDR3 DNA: TGTGCCAGTAGTATAGGGGGCACTGGAAACACCATATATTTT

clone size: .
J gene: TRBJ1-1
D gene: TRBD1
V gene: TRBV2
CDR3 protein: CAARTDPTGANTEAFF
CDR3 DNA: TGTGCCGCAAGGACGGATCCAACAGGGGCGAACACTGAAGCTTTCTTT

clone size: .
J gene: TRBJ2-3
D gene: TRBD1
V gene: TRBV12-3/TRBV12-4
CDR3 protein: CASRRQGLHTQYF
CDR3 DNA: TGTGCCAGCCGACGACAGGGGCTACATACGCAGTATTTT

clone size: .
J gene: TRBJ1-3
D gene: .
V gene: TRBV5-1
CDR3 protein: CASSLAGTGNTIYF
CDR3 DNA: TGCGCCAGCAGCTTGGCGGGGACTGGAAACACCATATATTTT

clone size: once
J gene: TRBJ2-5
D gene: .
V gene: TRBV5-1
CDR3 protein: CASSPGPAAQYF
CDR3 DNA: TGCGCCAGCAGCCCTGGCCCAGCGGCCCAGTACTTC

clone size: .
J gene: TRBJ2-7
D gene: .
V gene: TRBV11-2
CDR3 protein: CASSMTGYEQYF
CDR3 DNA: TGTGCCAGCAGCATGACAGGCTACGAGCAGTACTTC

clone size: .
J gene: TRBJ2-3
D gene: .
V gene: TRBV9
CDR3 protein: CASSIRVADTQYF
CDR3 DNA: TGTGCCAGCAGCATACGGGTGGCAGATACGCAGTATTTT

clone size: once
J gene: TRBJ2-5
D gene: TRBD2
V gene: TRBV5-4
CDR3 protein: CASSSGGGETQYF
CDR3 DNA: TGTGCCAGCAGCTCGGGGGGTGGGGAGACCCAGTACTTC

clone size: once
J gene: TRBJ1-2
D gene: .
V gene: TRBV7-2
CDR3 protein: CASSLLQGRYDNGYTF
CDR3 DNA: TGTGCCAGCAGCTTGCTACAGGGACGCTACGACAATGGCTACACCTTC

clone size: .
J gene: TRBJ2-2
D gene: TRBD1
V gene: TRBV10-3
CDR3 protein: CAIIRDRGRGTGELFF
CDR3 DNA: TGTGCCATCATAAGGGACAGGGGGCGCGGCACCGGGGAGCTGTTTTTT

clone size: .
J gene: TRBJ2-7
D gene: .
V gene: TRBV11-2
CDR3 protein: CASSLAAGPAYEQYF
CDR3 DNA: TGTGCCAGCAGCTTAGCTGCGGGGCCCGCCTACGAGCAGTACTTC

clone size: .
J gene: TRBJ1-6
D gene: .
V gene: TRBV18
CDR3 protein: CASSQGDNSPLHF
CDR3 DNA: TGTGCCAGCTCACAGGGGGATAATTCACCCCTCCACTTT

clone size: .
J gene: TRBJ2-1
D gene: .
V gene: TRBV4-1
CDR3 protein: CASSQDRGARLNEQFF
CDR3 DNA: TGCGCCAGCAGCCAAGATCGTGGGGCTCGTCTCAATGAGCAGTTCTTC

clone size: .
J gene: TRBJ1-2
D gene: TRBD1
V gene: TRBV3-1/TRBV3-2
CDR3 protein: CASSLQGASYGYTF
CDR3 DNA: TGTGCCAGCAGCCTACAGGGGGCAAGCTATGGCTACACCTTC

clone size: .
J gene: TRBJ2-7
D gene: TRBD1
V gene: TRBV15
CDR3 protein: CATGRDRGLREQYF
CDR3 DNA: TGTGCCACCGGCCGGGACAGAGGATTAAGGGAGCAGTACTTC

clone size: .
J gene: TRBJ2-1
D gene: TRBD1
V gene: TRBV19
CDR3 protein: CASSRDSGGGKQFF
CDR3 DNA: TGTGCCAGTAGTCGAGACTCAGGGGGCGGGAAGCAGTTCTTC

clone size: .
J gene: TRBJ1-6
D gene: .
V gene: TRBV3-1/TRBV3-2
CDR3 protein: CASSRTVYNSPLHF
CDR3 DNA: TGTGCCAGCAGCCGGACAGTTTATAATTCACCCCTCCACTTT

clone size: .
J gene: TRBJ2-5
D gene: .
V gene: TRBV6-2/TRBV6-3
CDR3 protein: CASSYERGMGETQYF
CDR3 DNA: TGTGCCAGCAGTTATGAACGGGGGATGGGAGAGACCCAGTACTTC

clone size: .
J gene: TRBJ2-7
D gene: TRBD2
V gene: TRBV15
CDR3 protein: CATSRITSGGNEQYF
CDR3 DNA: TGTGCCACCAGCAGAATTACTAGCGGGGGAAACGAGCAGTACTTC

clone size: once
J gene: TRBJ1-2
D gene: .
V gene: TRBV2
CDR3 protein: CASKRVYLYGYTF
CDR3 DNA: TGTGCCAGCAAGAGGGTCTACTTATATGGCTACACCTTC

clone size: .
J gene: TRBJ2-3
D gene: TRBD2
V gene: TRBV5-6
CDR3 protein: CASSGGLAVTDTQYF
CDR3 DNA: TGTGCCAGCAGCGGAGGACTAGCGGTAACAGATACGCAGTATTTT

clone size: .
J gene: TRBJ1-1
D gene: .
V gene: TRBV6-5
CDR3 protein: CASSFTKGTEAFF
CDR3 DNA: TGTGCCAGCAGTTTTACTAAAGGAACTGAAGCTTTCTTT